The rows below give T cell receptor beta chains drawn from one sample of a study of blood T cell repertoires in COVID-19. This table comes from immunoSEQ multiplex PCR, and its TCRdb copy is limited to in-frame clones, with some not included. The data show 300,000 to 400,000 clones, about 86% seen once. The source material was PBMCs or T cells enriched from blood (not recorded which). These receptors all stem from a woman aged 40 to 50 with acute COVID-19. Both conserved end residues are part of each CDR3. Each record gives: V gene, D gene, J gene, clone size, CDR3 DNA, CDR3 protein. The D gene is left open where the match is weak. Size is stated for part of the rows, as once, few or many counts, or as a class when the clone is expanded.

TRBV5-1	TRBD2	TRBJ2-1	-	TGCGCCAGCAGCTTGCCCCCTAGCGGTGACTACAATGAGCAGTTCTTC	CASSLPPSGDYNEQFF
TRBV5-1	-	TRBJ1-4	-	TGCGCCAGCAGCTTGGGAGGGGGGGCGAGCGAAAAACTGTTTTTT	CASSLGGGASEKLFF
TRBV5-4	TRBD1	TRBJ1-1	-	TGTGCCAGCAGCTTGGTCGATCAGGGGGGGAACACTGAAGCTTTCTTT	CASSLVDQGGNTEAFF
TRBV10-3	TRBD2	TRBJ2-1	few	TGTGCCGCACAGGGGGATTTAGCGGGGGGAAACAATGAGCAGTTCTTC	CAAQGDLAGGNNEQFF
TRBV5-6	TRBD1	TRBJ2-7	once	TGTGCCAGCAGCTTACTAGGGGGCGAATCCTACGAGCAGTACTTC	CASSLLGGESYEQYF
TRBV11-2	-	TRBJ2-7	-	TGTGCCAGCAGCTTAGAGGGGGGTTGGGCAGGGAAGACCTACGAGCAGTACTTC	CASSLEGGWAGKTYEQYF
TRBV27	-	TRBJ1-1	-	TGTGCCAGCAGTCCCCCCCGCAGGCAGAACACTGAAGCTTTCTTT	CASSPPRRQNTEAFF
TRBV6-5	-	TRBJ2-7	-	TGTGCCAGCAGTCAGACTAGGGGTGGCTCCTACGAGCAGTACTTC	CASSQTRGGSYEQYF
TRBV5-4	TRBD2	TRBJ2-5	-	TGTGCCAGCAGCCGTGATCTTAAGCGGGAGGGCCAAGAGACCCAGTACTTC	CASSRDLKREGQETQYF
TRBV7-9	-	TRBJ2-2	-	TGTGCCAGCAGCTTAGTGGGGCTGACAAAGAACACCGGGGAGCTGTTTTTT	CASSLVGLTKNTGELFF
TRBV6-5	TRBD1	TRBJ1-5	-	TGTGCCAGCAGTTACCCGACAGGGGATGGCAATCAGCCCCAGCATTTT	CASSYPTGDGNQPQHF
TRBV4-1	TRBD1	TRBJ1-1	few	TGCGCCAGCAGCCAAGATTGGGGACAGGGGTTTTGGGGCACTGAAGCTTTCTTT	CASSQDWGQGFWGTEAFF
TRBV11-2	TRBD1	TRBJ2-2	-	TGTGCCAGCAGCTCACACAGGGGTGCGGCGAACACCGGGGAGCTGTTTTTT	CASSSHRGAANTGELFF
TRBV7-2	-	TRBJ2-2	-	TGTGCCAGCAGCTTGTCGAGAATCATCGGGGAGCTGTTTTTT	CASSLSRIIGELFF
TRBV6-5	TRBD2	TRBJ2-1	-	TGTGCCAGCAGTTCGACTAGCGGGGAGCAGTTCTTC	CASSSTSGEQFF
TRBV5-1	TRBD2	TRBJ2-2	-	TGCGCCAGCAGTCGACTAGCGGGGGAGTTATCCGGGGAGCTGTTTTTT	CASSRLAGELSGELFF
TRBV20-1	-	TRBJ2-4	-	TGCAGTTCCGGGAAAAACATTCAGTACTTC	CSSGKNIQYF